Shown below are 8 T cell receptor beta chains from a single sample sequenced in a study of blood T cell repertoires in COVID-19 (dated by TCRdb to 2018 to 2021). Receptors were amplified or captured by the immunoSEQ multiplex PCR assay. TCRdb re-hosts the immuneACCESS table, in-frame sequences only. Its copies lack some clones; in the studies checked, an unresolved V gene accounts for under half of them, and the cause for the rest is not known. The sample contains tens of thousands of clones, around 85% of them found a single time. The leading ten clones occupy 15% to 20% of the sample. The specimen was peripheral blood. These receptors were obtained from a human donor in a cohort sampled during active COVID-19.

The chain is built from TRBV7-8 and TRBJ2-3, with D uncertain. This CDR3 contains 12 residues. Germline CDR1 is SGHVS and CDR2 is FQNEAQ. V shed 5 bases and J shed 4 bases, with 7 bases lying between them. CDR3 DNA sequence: TGTGCCAGCAGCCCGGGTTCAGATACGCAGTATTTT. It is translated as CASSPGSDTQYF.

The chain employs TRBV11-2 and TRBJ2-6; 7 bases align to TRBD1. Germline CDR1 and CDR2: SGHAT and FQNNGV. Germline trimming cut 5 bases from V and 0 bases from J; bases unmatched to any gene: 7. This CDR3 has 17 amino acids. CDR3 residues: CASSPRTGISGANVLTF. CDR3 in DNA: TGTGCCAGCAGCCCACGGACAGGCATCTCTGGGGCCAACGTCCTGACTTTC.

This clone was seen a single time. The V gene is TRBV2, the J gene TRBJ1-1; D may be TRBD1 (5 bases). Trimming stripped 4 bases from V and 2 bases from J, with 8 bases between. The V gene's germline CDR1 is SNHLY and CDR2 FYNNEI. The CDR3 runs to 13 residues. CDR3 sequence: CASSGQYNTEAFF. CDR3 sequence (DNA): TGTGCCAGCAGTGGACAGTACAACACTGAAGCTTTCTTT.

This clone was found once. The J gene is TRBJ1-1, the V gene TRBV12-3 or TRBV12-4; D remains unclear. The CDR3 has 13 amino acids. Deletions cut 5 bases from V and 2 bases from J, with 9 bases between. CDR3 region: CASSPQLNTEAFF. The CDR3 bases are TGTGCCAGCAGTCCCCAACTTAACACTGAAGCTTTCTTT.

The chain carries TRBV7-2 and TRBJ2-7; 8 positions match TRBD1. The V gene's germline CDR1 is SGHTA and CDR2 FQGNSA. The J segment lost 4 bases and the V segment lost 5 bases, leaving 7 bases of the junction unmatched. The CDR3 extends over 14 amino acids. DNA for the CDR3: TGTGCCAGCAGCATCCGGGACAGGCAATACGAGCAGTACTTC. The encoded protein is CASSIRDRQYEQYF.

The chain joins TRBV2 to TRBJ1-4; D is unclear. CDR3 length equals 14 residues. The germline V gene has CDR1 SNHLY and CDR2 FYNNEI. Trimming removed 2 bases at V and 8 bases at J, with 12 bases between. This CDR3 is CASSERSLEEKLFF. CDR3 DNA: TGTGCCAGCAGTGAAAGGAGTTTGGAGGAAAAACTGTTTTTT.

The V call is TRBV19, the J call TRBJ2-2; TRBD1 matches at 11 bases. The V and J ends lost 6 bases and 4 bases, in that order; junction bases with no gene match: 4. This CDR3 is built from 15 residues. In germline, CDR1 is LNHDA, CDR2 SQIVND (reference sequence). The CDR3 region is CASRAGTGGTGELFF. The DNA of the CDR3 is TGTGCCAGTAGGGCCGGGACAGGGGGCACCGGGGAGCTGTTTTTT.

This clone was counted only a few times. As DNA, the CDR3 is TGTGCCAGCAGCTTAACCGGGACAGATCCCTACGAGCAGTACTTC. Amino acid sequence: CASSLTGTDPYEQYF. The chain has TRBV7-3 and TRBJ2-7; 7 bases line up with TRBD1. The CDR3 consists of 15 residues. Germline lookup yields CDR1 SGHTA and CDR2 FQGTGA. Germline trimming cut 0 bases from V and 2 bases from J; bases unmatched to any gene: 4.